Listed below are T cell receptor beta chains from one sample, sequenced in a study of T cells after yellow fever vaccination. TCRdb re-derived calls from the 5' RACE reads in MiXCR, one entry per CDR3 protein. The table has some 670,000 distinct CDR3 sequences, about 12% seen once. The material was PBMCs, obtained on the day of the yellow fever booster vaccination. These receptors were collected from a man aged 25 to 40 who received the YFV17D yellow fever vaccine. The CDR3 runs from the conserved cysteine through the conserved F or W. Each record gives: clone size, V gene, D gene, J gene, CDR3 DNA, CDR3 protein. D genes are given only for firm matches. For some rows the clone size is stated as once, few or many, or as a class when expanded; others skip it.

size: -; V: TRBV7-9; D: -; J: TRBJ2-3; DNA: TGTGCCAGCAGCGTGGGCGGGACCTCGTCTAGCACAGATACGCAGTATTTT; CDR3: CASSVGGTSSSTDTQYF
size: -; V: TRBV5-1; D: -; J: TRBJ1-5; DNA: TGCGCCAGCAGCTTGGAATTAGGAGATCAGCCCCAGCATTTT; CDR3: CASSLELGDQPQHF
size: few; V: TRBV12-3/TRBV12-4; D: TRBD2; J: TRBJ2-2; DNA: TGTGCCAGCAGTTTGGTGTCTAGCGGGAGTTCCGGGGAGCTGTTTTTT; CDR3: CASSLVSSGSSGELFF
size: -; V: TRBV20-1; D: -; J: TRBJ2-2; DNA: TGCAGTGCTAGTGCGGGCCGGGCCGGGGAGCTGTTTTTT; CDR3: CSASAGRAGELFF
size: few; V: TRBV7-2; D: TRBD2; J: TRBJ2-3; DNA: TGTGCCAGCAGCCGTCCTTCTCTAGCGGGGTTCACAGATACGCAGTATTTT; CDR3: CASSRPSLAGFTDTQYF
size: few; V: TRBV7-6; D: TRBD2; J: TRBJ2-7; DNA: TGTGCCAGCAGCCCGCCCCCTGTGACTAGCGGGAGGATGAACGAGCAGTACTTC; CDR3: CASSPPPVTSGRMNEQYF
size: few; V: TRBV5-1; D: TRBD1; J: TRBJ2-3; DNA: TGCGCCAGCAGCTTGCTGGGACAGAGAACAGATACGCAGTATTTT; CDR3: CASSLLGQRTDTQYF
size: -; V: TRBV7-3; D: -; J: TRBJ2-1; DNA: TGTGCCAGCAGCAGCGGGCCCCCGTCCTCCTACAATGAGCAGTTCTTC; CDR3: CASSSGPPSSYNEQFF
size: few; V: TRBV9; D: -; J: TRBJ2-3; DNA: TGTGCCAGCAGCGCCTCGCTACTAGAGGCTAGCACAGATACGCAGTATTTT; CDR3: CASSASLLEASTDTQYF
size: few; V: TRBV20-1; D: TRBD2; J: TRBJ2-2; DNA: TGCAGTGCTATTGCTAGCGGGAGGAGAAACACCGGGGAGCTGTTTTTT; CDR3: CSAIASGRRNTGELFF